This T cell receptor beta chain was recorded in a study of blood T cell repertoires in COVID-19. Background on the study: Acute-phase and convalescent COVID-19 samples originated in the United States, Italy and Spain.

Recruitment covered about two dozen US areas and drew participants whose ages spanned roughly 18 to 100 years. Which cohort a participant joined came from the clinical history participants gave. V lost 8 bases and J 3 bases, leaving 17 bases between the germline ends. Germline CDR1 and CDR2: SGHTA and FQGNSA. CDR3 length: 14 amino acids. This table comes from immunoSEQ multiplex PCR, and its TCRdb copy is limited to in-frame clones, with some not included. Among fewer than 350,000 clones listed, about nine tenths were seen once. The chain has TRBV7-2 and TRBJ2-7; the D gene is possibly TRBD1 (6 bases). The receptor was derived from a man aged 55 to 70 who had recovered from COVID-19. Input material: PBMCs or T cells enriched from blood (not recorded which). CDR3 amino acids: CASVTGTPGYEQYF. In nucleotides, the CDR3 is TGTGCCAGCGTCACCGGGACACCAGGCTACGAGCAGTACTTC.